These T cell receptor beta chains were read from a single sample in a study of cytomegalovirus exposure and HLA in healthy donors. TCRdb's table, derived via immunoSEQ multiplex PCR, lists solely in-frame clones and lacks some. The sample records 65,000 or so clones, approximately 93% being singletons. The sample was PBMCs. The origin of the receptors is a man between 18 and 35 years old in good health and CMV-seropositive. CDR3s include the opening cysteine and the closing phenylalanine or tryptophan. D genes are given only for firm matches. Expanded clones are given a class, and other clones once, few, many or no size at all.

CDR3nt: TGTGCCAGCAGTGGGGATAGCGGGAGGACCGGGGAGCTGTTTTTT
CDR3aa: CASSGDSGRTGELFF
abundance: few
j_gene: TRBJ2-2
d_gene: TRBD2
v_gene: TRBV27

CDR3nt: TGTGCCAGCAGCTTATTATGGGGCGTGAATGAAAAACTGTTTTTT
CDR3aa: CASSLLWGVNEKLFF
abundance: NA
j_gene: TRBJ1-4
d_gene: NA
v_gene: TRBV7-9

CDR3nt: TGTGCCAGCAGTTTAGCCGGGTTGAACACTGAAGCTTTCTTT
CDR3aa: CASSLAGLNTEAFF
abundance: NA
j_gene: TRBJ1-1
d_gene: NA
v_gene: TRBV27

CDR3nt: TGTGCCAGCAGCGTTAGCGGGAGTGTTGATGAGCAGTTCTTC
CDR3aa: CASSVSGSVDEQFF
abundance: NA
j_gene: TRBJ2-1
d_gene: TRBD2
v_gene: TRBV9

CDR3nt: TGTGCCAGCAGTCGCGCAGGGGGCGTTACTGAAGCTTTCTTT
CDR3aa: CASSRAGGVTEAFF
abundance: NA
j_gene: TRBJ1-1
d_gene: TRBD1
v_gene: TRBV6-6

CDR3nt: TGTGCCAGCAGTGACCGGAGGGGGAACACTGAAGCTTTCTTT
CDR3aa: CASSDRRGNTEAFF
abundance: NA
j_gene: TRBJ1-1
d_gene: NA
v_gene: TRBV2

CDR3nt: TGTGCTAGCAGTCTCACGGGAGGGGCGTATTCACCCCTCCACTTT
CDR3aa: CASSLTGGAYSPLHF
abundance: NA
j_gene: TRBJ1-6
d_gene: NA
v_gene: TRBV6-6

CDR3nt: TGTGCCAGCAGAAAAGTGGGCAGGGTTAACGAGCAGTACTTC
CDR3aa: CASRKVGRVNEQYF
abundance: NA
j_gene: TRBJ2-7
d_gene: NA
v_gene: TRBV6-5

CDR3nt: TGTGCCAGCAGCTTCGGGACAGGGCGTAATTCACCCCTCCACTTT
CDR3aa: CASSFGTGRNSPLHF
abundance: NA
j_gene: TRBJ1-6
d_gene: TRBD1
v_gene: TRBV7-8

CDR3nt: TGTGCCAGCAGCACCACACAGTACCAAGAGACCCAGTACTTC
CDR3aa: CASSTTQYQETQYF
abundance: NA
j_gene: TRBJ2-5
d_gene: NA
v_gene: TRBV7-9

CDR3nt: TGCGCCAGCTCGGCGCCGACTGAACGACAAGAGACCCAGTACTTC
CDR3aa: CASSAPTERQETQYF
abundance: NA
j_gene: TRBJ2-5
d_gene: NA
v_gene: TRBV5-1

CDR3nt: TGCGCCAGCAGCTTCTCCGGACTAGCGGGAGAGGGGTACCAAGAGACCCAGTACTTC
CDR3aa: CASSFSGLAGEGYQETQYF
abundance: NA
j_gene: TRBJ2-5
d_gene: TRBD2
v_gene: TRBV5-1

CDR3nt: TGTGCCAGCAGCTTATTACAGGCCTTGGCAGATACGCAGTATTTT
CDR3aa: CASSLLQALADTQYF
abundance: NA
j_gene: TRBJ2-3
d_gene: NA
v_gene: TRBV7-2

CDR3nt: TGTGCCAGCAGTGAAGTCCTTCCCCTAGGGGACATTCAGTACTTC
CDR3aa: CASSEVLPLGDIQYF
abundance: NA
j_gene: TRBJ2-4
d_gene: NA
v_gene: TRBV2

CDR3nt: TGTGCCAGCAGCTTAACAGGGACAGGGGTCAAGTACTTC
CDR3aa: CASSLTGTGVKYF
abundance: NA
j_gene: TRBJ2-7
d_gene: TRBD1
v_gene: TRBV7-2

CDR3nt: TGTGCCAGCAGCCCCTCTAGCGGGAGCTCCTACAATGAGCAGTTCTTC
CDR3aa: CASSPSSGSSYNEQFF
abundance: NA
j_gene: TRBJ2-1
d_gene: TRBD2
v_gene: TRBV7-9

CDR3nt: TGTGCCAGCAGCTCTGGACAGGGGAGGCTCAATCAGCCCCAGCATTTT
CDR3aa: CASSSGQGRLNQPQHF
abundance: NA
j_gene: TRBJ1-5
d_gene: TRBD1
v_gene: TRBV5-6

CDR3nt: TGTGCCATCAGTGCGGTGAACTCCTATAATTCACCCCTCCACTTT
CDR3aa: CAISAVNSYNSPLHF
abundance: few
j_gene: TRBJ1-6
d_gene: NA
v_gene: TRBV10-3

CDR3nt: TGTGCCAGCAGCGTAGCCAGGGCGGACACCATATATTTT
CDR3aa: CASSVARADTIYF
abundance: NA
j_gene: TRBJ1-3
d_gene: NA
v_gene: TRBV9

CDR3nt: TGTGCCAGCAGCGTAGAGGGGGCCTCTGGAAACACCATATATTTT
CDR3aa: CASSVEGASGNTIYF
abundance: NA
j_gene: TRBJ1-3
d_gene: TRBD1
v_gene: TRBV9

CDR3nt: TGTGCCAGCAGTATCAAGCCCGGGACGAGTTTGCCTAGCGGTATCCAAGAGACCCAGTACTTC
CDR3aa: CASSIKPGTSLPSGIQETQYF
abundance: NA
j_gene: TRBJ2-5
d_gene: TRBD2
v_gene: TRBV2

CDR3nt: TGTGCCTGGAGTGTATTCGGGGTGGACACTGAAGCTTTCTTT
CDR3aa: CAWSVFGVDTEAFF
abundance: NA
j_gene: TRBJ1-1
d_gene: NA
v_gene: TRBV30

CDR3nt: TGCAGCGTTACCCTGGGACAATACATTCAGTACTTC
CDR3aa: CSVTLGQYIQYF
abundance: NA
j_gene: TRBJ2-4
d_gene: NA
v_gene: TRBV29-1

CDR3nt: TGTGCCAGCGGAACAGCGGGGAAAGAGACCCAGTACTTC
CDR3aa: CASGTAGKETQYF
abundance: once
j_gene: TRBJ2-5
d_gene: TRBD2
v_gene: TRBV2

CDR3nt: TGTGCCAGCAGCCGGGGACTAGCGGGACAAGAGACCCAGTACTTC
CDR3aa: CASSRGLAGQETQYF
abundance: NA
j_gene: TRBJ2-5
d_gene: TRBD2
v_gene: TRBV7-3

CDR3nt: TGCGCCAGCAGCCCATCCAAATTCGGGGAGACCCAGTACTTC
CDR3aa: CASSPSKFGETQYF
abundance: NA
j_gene: TRBJ2-5
d_gene: NA
v_gene: TRBV4-3

CDR3nt: TGTGCCAGCAGCACAGGGTTGGCTGAAGCTTTCTTT
CDR3aa: CASSTGLAEAFF
abundance: NA
j_gene: TRBJ1-1
d_gene: NA
v_gene: TRBV27

CDR3nt: TGCGCCAGCAGCCCACCACTCAGACAGGGTTGGAACGAGCAGTACTTC
CDR3aa: CASSPPLRQGWNEQYF
abundance: NA
j_gene: TRBJ2-7
d_gene: TRBD1
v_gene: TRBV4-3